The 29 T cell receptor beta chains presented below share a single source sample, sequenced in a study of tumor-infiltrating lymphocytes in primary liver carcinoma. Without any cell sorting, roughly 20-32 mg of bulk tissue yielded co-extracted RNA and DNA. With a constant-region primer, TCR beta cDNA was made from around 520 ng of total RNA. ARM-PCR was slightly modified, and three nested multiplex PCR rounds with it gave rise to the TCR beta libraries. PCR rounds one and two used TRBV1-TRBV30 forward primers with a C-beta reverse primer for 10 cycles each. TCRdb recomputed calls from the multiplex PCR reads with MiXCR, one row per CDR3 protein. Of roughly 80,000 distinct CDR3 sequences in the sample, 65% to 80% were seen once. Sequenced material: liver tumor tissue from sampling region 1. The subset here: tumor region T1, superior pole. The receptors shown here come from a man aged 40-49 years with primary liver carcinoma and hepatitis B virus infection.

A remark on this clonotype: At one end, the junction sequence differs from germline, possibly due to a read error. V usage is TRBV11-2 and J usage is TRBJ2-7; TRBD2 matches 8 bases. This CDR3 has 12 amino acids. Looked up from germline, CDR1 is SGHAT and CDR2 is FQNNGV. CDR3 sequence reads: CAGSPGGGEQCF. The DNA of the CDR3 is TGTGCCGGCAGCCCCGGGGGGGGCGAGCAGTGCTTC.

The chain recombines TRBV6-5 with TRBJ1-2; a weak D match, TRBD1 (6 bases). The CDR3 runs to 14 residues. V lost 3 bases, J lost 7 bases, and 15 bases lay in between. Germline CDR1 MNHEY, CDR2 SVGAGI. CDR3 nucleotide sequence: TGTGCCAGCAGTTATGACAGGAACGTCTGTGGCTACACCTTC. It codes for CASSYDRNVCGYTF.

On this clonotype itself: No conserved phenylalanine or tryptophan ends this CDR3, so it is likely a read error. The rearrangement joins TRBV5-4 to TRBJ2-1, with D possibly TRBD2 on 6 matching bases. The CDR3 is made up of 15 amino acids. Trimming removed 4 bases at V and 4 bases at J, with 15 bases between. CDR1 SGHNT and CDR2 YYREEE come from the germline V gene (reference sequence). CDR3 DNA: TGTGCCAGCAGCGATCGACTAGTGAGGTACAATGAGCAGTTCATC. It encodes CASSDRLVRYNEQFI.

This clonotype has ten or more counts. The CDR3 loop reads CASSYSRPGDSGNTIYF. Here the CDR3 DNA reads TGTGCCAGCAGTTACTCCCGTCCAGGGGACTCTGGAAACACCATATATTTT. J is TRBJ1-3 and V is TRBV6-5; tentatively, D is TRBD1 (6 bases). CDR1 and CDR2 from the germline V gene are MNHEY and SVGAGI. Trimming took off 0 bases at V and 0 bases at J, with 12 bases between the two ends. The CDR3 is made up of 17 amino acids.

Comments on this clonotype: Without the conserved terminal phenylalanine or tryptophan, this CDR3 likely stems from a read error. The chain employs TRBV6-5 and TRBJ2-1; no reliable D call. CDR3 length: 14 residues. Looked up from germline, CDR1 is MNHEY and CDR2 is SVGAGI. The V end was cut by 2 bases, the J end by 6 bases, with 11 bases between. CDR3: CASSYGSGGNEQFI. The CDR3 region has the DNA TGTGCCAGCAGTTACGGATCGGGCGGCAATGAGCAGTTCATC.

Concerning this clonotype itself: In this CDR3 the conserved last residue, phenylalanine or tryptophan, is missing, so a read error is likely. The J gene is TRBJ2-5, the V gene TRBV28; D uncertain. The germline gives CDR1 MDHEN, CDR2 SYDVKM. CDR3 length: 15 residues. The CDR3 DNA reads as TGTGCTAGCAGTATACTCCGGCCCCTCCAAGAGACCCAGTACTCC. This gives the protein CASSILRPLQETQYS.

The rearrangement links TRBV29-1 to TRBJ1-1; a weak D match, TRBD1 (5 bases). Germline CDR1 is SQVTM and CDR2 is ANQGSEA. This CDR3 spans 12 amino acids. Trimming took 5 bases from V and 9 from J, leaving 16 bases between them. CDR3 nucleotides: TGCAGCGTTAACTCAAGGGGTACGAAAGCTTTCTTT. Its protein is CSVNSRGTKAFF.

This clonotype was counted a single time. This chain joins TRBV10-3 and TRBJ2-7; D is possibly TRBD2 (5 bases). V lost 5 bases to trimming and J lost 3 bases, with 14 bases between them. CDR3 length equals 14 residues. The germline V gene has CDR1 ENHRY and CDR2 SYGVKD. CDR3 nucleotides: TGTGCCATCAGTCAAGGACGGGGAGACTACGAGCAGTACTTC. Protein: CAISQGRGDYEQYF.

With regard to this clonotype: This may stem from a read error, because a much larger clone lies one nucleotide away. The V gene is TRBV6-1, the J gene TRBJ1-5, with no clear D. The CDR3 consists of 12 residues. V was pared by 8 bases and J by 5 bases, with 10 bases between. Germline lookup yields CDR1 MNHNS and CDR2 SASEGT. In DNA, the CDR3 is TGTGCCAGCTGGGCAGCAGATCAGCCCCAGCATTTT. Translated, it gives CASWAADQPQHF.

Notes on this clonotype: Since a much larger clone is just one base distant, this may be a read error. The V call is TRBV7-9, the J call TRBJ2-3; D not resolved. Trimming took 3 bases from V and 7 from J, leaving 8 bases between them. Germline V gene lookup returns CDR1 SEHNR and CDR2 FQNEAQ (reference sequence). This CDR3 comprises 12 residues. CDR3 sequence (DNA): TGTGCCAGCAGCTTTTCCGGAAATACGCAGTATTTT. Translation gives CASSFSGNTQYF.

This chain connects TRBV5-1 to TRBJ2-3; no definite D call. The CDR3 runs to 13 residues. V lost 6 bases to trimming and J lost 2 bases, with 10 bases between them. Germline V gene sequence: CDR1 SGHRS, CDR2 YFSETQ. The CDR3 sequence: CASNVESTDTQYF. The DNA for the CDR3 is TGCGCCAGCAACGTTGAATCCACAGATACGCAGTATTTT.

This clonotype came up many times. This chain's CDR3 is CASRMTGGFNNQPQHF. In DNA, the CDR3 is TGTGCCAGCAGGATGACAGGGGGCTTTAACAATCAGCCCCAGCATTTT. The chain links TRBV28 to TRBJ1-5; 10 bases map to TRBD1. The ends lost 6 bases at V and 3 bases at J; junction bases unmatched: 8. Germline lookup yields CDR1 MDHEN and CDR2 SYDVKM. The CDR3 loop spans 16 amino acids.

As concerns this clonotype: A much larger clone differs by one base, so this may be a read error. J is TRBJ1-1 and V is TRBV28, with D unresolved. Germline V gene data show CDR1 as MDHEN and CDR2 as SYDVKM. There are 16 residues in the CDR3. Trimming shortened V by 2 bases and J by 5 bases, and 18 bases separated the two germline ends. CDR3 nucleotide sequence: TGTGCCAGCAGTTTACTTATTCTGGCTTCTGATACTGAAGCTTTCTTT. This codes for CASSLLILASDTEAFF.

With respect to this clonotype: Its ends do not fully match the called genes, so a read error is possible. This chain connects TRBV4-1 to TRBJ2-1; the D call may be TRBD1 or TRBD2 (7 bases each). The CDR3 is 17 residues long. The germline V gene encodes CDR1 MGHRA and CDR2 YSYEKL. The CDR3 DNA reads TGCGCCAGCAGCCTAGAGGCGGGAGTACAGGGGAGGAATGGGCAGTCCTTC. Its translation is CASSLEAGVQGRNGQSF.

A remark on this clonotype: One end of the junction fails to match germline, which may point to a read error. J is TRBJ2-7 and V is TRBV5-1; D might be TRBD2 (7 bases). In germline, CDR1 is SGHRS, CDR2 YFSETQ. The CDR3 is made up of 15 amino acids. The CDR3 spells CASSLTGLAVYEQHF. CDR3 bases: TGCGCCAGTAGCTTGACAGGTCTAGCGGTCTACGAGCAGCACTTC.

Comments on this clonotype: As the CDR3 is not closed by the conserved phenylalanine or tryptophan, this likely results from a read error. No DNA is shown, since the ends of the CDR3 on it are uncertain; the CDR3 is the one TCRdb lists. The V call is TRBV5-1, the J call TRBJ2-1; the D call in the table, TRBD2, was not verified against the DNA. CDR1 is SGHRS, CDR2 YFSETQ, per germline. With termini counted, the CDR3 has 15 amino acids. The CDR3 protein is CSSSAGGLAYNEQFS.

The V and J genes are TRBV4-1 and TRBJ1-1; D is uncertain. Trimming took 4 bases from V and 4 from J, leaving 22 bases between them. Germline values: CDR1 MGHRA, CDR2 YSYEKL. The CDR3 runs 17 residues. In DNA form, the CDR3 reads TGCGCCAGCAGCCTGAAACAGCTGGAGGGAATAAGCACTGAAGCTTTCTTT. It specifies CASSLKQLEGISTEAFF.

As for this clonotype: No conserved phenylalanine or tryptophan ends this CDR3, so it is likely a read error. This chain links TRBV6-5 with TRBJ2-1; D is perhaps TRBD2 (7 bases). The germline gives CDR1 MNHEY, CDR2 SVGAGI. The CDR3 length is 14 residues. This CDR3 is CVSSSGGPYNEQFL. The DNA of the CDR3 is TGTGTCAGCAGTTCCGGGGGGCCCTACAATGAGCAGTTCTTA.

The count of this clonotype is one. The junction departs from germline at one end; a sequencing error may be responsible. The chain combines TRBV11-2 with TRBJ2-3; D tentatively fits TRBD1 or TRBD2 (6 bases each). The CDR3 length is 14 residues. Germline CDR1 reads SGHAT; CDR2 reads FQNNGV. The CDR3 reads CAGGTREPADMQCF. CDR3 DNA sequence: TGTGCCGGAGGGACACGGGAGCCCGCAGATATGCAGTGTTTT.

Notes on this clonotype: One end of the junction varies from germline; a read error may be responsible. The gene calls are TRBV12-3 or TRBV12-4 and TRBJ2-3, with TRBD1 as a possible D gene (5 bases). CDR3 length: 14 residues. As DNA, the CDR3 is TGTGCCTGCAGTTTCATCCAGGGCGCAGATGCGCAGTATTTT. As protein: CACSFIQGADAQYF.

Comment on this clonotype: Germline and junction disagree at one end, which may indicate a read error. This rearrangement joins TRBV6-2 or TRBV6-3 to TRBJ2-3; 10 nucleotides align to TRBD2. The CDR3 is made up of 15 amino acids. Germline assignment: CDR1 MNHEY and CDR2 SVGEGT. The CDR3 sequence: CASSDGLAESDTHYF. As DNA, the CDR3 is TGTGCCAGCAGTGACGGACTAGCGGAGTCGGATACGCATTATTTT.

With regard to this clonotype: Germline is not matched at one junction end, which may reflect a read error. The chain links TRBV5-5 to TRBJ2-7; 10 bases match TRBD1. The CDR3 consists of 15 residues. Germline V CDR1 and CDR2: SGHKS, YYEKEE (reference sequence). In nucleotides, the CDR3 is TGTCCCAGCAGCTTGGCTGGGACAGGGGACCACGAGCAGTGCTTC. Encoded protein: CPSSLAGTGDHEQCF. The full variable domain, in which reference TRBV5-5 and TRBJ2-7 provide the parts outside the CDR3, is DAGVTQSPTHLIKTRGQQVTLRCSPISGHKSVSWYQQVLGQGPQFIFQYYEKEERGRGNFPDRFSARQFPNYSSELNVNALLLGDSALYLCPSSLAGTGDHEQCFGPGTRLTVT.

On this clonotype itself: An end of the junction does not agree with germline; a read error may underlie this. The chain uses TRBV10-1 and TRBJ2-2; 7 nucleotides agree with TRBD2. The CDR3 extends over 14 amino acids. Per germline, CDR1 WNHNN and CDR2 SYGVQD (reference sequence). CDR3 bases: TGCACCAGTTTAGTGGGAGGGCCAGCCGGGGAGCTGTTTTTT. Translating gives CTSLVGGPAGELFF.

This clonotype was observed many times. One end of the junction does not line up with germline, which may come from a read error. CDR3 protein: CASGTGGDNQQFF. The DNA of the CDR3 is TGCGCCAGCGGGACAGGGGGAGACAATCAGCAGTTCTTC. This sequence joins TRBV10-2 and TRBJ2-1; the match to TRBD1 covers 11 bases. Germline V gives CDR1 WSHSY, CDR2 SAAADI. This CDR3 has 13 residues.

This clonotype was counted a single time. Its ends do not fully match the called genes, so a read error is possible. The chain joins TRBV11-2 to TRBJ2-1; tentative D call: TRBD2 (5 bases). The germline CDR1 and CDR2 sequences are SGHAT and FQNNGV. The CDR3 runs to 18 residues. This chain's CDR3 is CAGSFDPRRTRSYNEQLF. The CDR3 DNA sequence: TGTGCCGGCAGCTTTGACCCTAGGAGGACCAGGAGTTACAATGAGCAGTTATTC.

This clonotype appeared many times. V usage is TRBV29-1 and J usage is TRBJ2-3; no clear D gene. V lost 0 bases and J 0 bases, leaving 4 bases between the germline ends. In germline, CDR1 is SQVTM, CDR2 ANQGSEA. The CDR3 consists of 13 residues. CDR3 nucleotide sequence: TGCAGCGTTGAAGAAACTAGCACAGATACGCAGTATTTT. Protein product: CSVEETSTDTQYF.

This clonotype was seen many times. The chain recombines TRBV30 with TRBJ2-7; D may be TRBD2 (6 bases). V gave up 3 bases and J gave up 1 base, with 10 bases separating them. The CDR3 loop spans 13 amino acids. Germline values: CDR1 GTSNPN, CDR2 SVGIG (reference sequence). The CDR3 bases are TGTGCCTGGAGCCACGGAGGGTCCTACGAGCAGTACTTC. Protein: CAWSHGGSYEQYF.

This clonotype has a count of ten or more. The chain joins TRBV12-3 or TRBV12-4 to TRBJ2-7; D unclear. There are 12 residues in the CDR3. Trimming took 1 base from V and 3 from J, leaving 4 bases between them. The CDR3 sequence is CASSLEGYEQYF. CDR3 sequence (DNA): TGTGCCAGCAGTTTAGAAGGCTACGAGCAGTACTTC.

The CDR3 sequence: CAISGPTPEETQYF. CDR3 in DNA: TGTGCCATCAGTGGGCCAACGCCGGAAGAGACCCAGTACTTC. This chain connects TRBV10-3 to TRBJ2-5; D unresolved. Germline V CDR1 and CDR2: ENHRY, SYGVKD. This CDR3 is 14 amino acids long. V lost 4 bases and J lost 3, with 12 bases in between.